This TCR beta chain was sequenced in a study of T cells in Graves' hyperthyroidism and ophthalmopathy. TCR beta CDR3 region amplification was performed from RNA transcripts. A set of HTBI primers served as the primers for a first-round RT-PCR of the TCR CDR3. TCRdb redid the calling of the multiplex PCR reads with MiXCR, one entry per CDR3 protein. The data show around 690,000 distinct CDR3 sequences, about 18% seen once. No progression to ophthalmopathy during 18 months of follow-up defined stable disease. Participants, patients aged 18 to 65, had newly diagnosed hyperthyroidism with a duration under 2 months. Uncontrolled infections, other autoimmune diseases, pregnancy or lactation led to exclusion of patients. This clonotype came up many times. CDR1 is DFQATT, CDR2 SNEGSKA, per germline (reference sequence). The ends lost 3 bases at V and 2 bases at J; junction bases unmatched: 11. The CDR3 is 16 residues long.

This chain connects TRBV20-1 to TRBJ2-7; TRBD1 matches at 9 bases. The receptor comes from a man over 45 with Graves' hyperthyroidism. Sample: blood. CDR3 protein: CSARDRTGAKPYEQYF. Here the CDR3 DNA reads TGCAGTGCTAGGGACCGGACAGGGGCCAAACCCTACGAGCAGTACTTC.